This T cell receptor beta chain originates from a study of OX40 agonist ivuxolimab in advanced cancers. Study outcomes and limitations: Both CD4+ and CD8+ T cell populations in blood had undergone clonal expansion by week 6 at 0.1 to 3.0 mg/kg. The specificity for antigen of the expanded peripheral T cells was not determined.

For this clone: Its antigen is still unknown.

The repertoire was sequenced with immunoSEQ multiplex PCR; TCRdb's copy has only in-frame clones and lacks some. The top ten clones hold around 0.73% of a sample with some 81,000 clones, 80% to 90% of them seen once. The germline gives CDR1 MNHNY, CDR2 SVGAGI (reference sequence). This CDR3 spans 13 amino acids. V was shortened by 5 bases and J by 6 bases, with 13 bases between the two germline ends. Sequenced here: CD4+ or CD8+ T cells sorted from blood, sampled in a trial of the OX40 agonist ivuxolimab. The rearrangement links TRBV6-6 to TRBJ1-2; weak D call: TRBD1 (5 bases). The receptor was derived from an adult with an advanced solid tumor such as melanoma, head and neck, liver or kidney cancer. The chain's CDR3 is CASSRPPGNGYTF. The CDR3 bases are TGTGCCAGCAGTCGACCCCCAGGGAATGGCTACACCTTC.